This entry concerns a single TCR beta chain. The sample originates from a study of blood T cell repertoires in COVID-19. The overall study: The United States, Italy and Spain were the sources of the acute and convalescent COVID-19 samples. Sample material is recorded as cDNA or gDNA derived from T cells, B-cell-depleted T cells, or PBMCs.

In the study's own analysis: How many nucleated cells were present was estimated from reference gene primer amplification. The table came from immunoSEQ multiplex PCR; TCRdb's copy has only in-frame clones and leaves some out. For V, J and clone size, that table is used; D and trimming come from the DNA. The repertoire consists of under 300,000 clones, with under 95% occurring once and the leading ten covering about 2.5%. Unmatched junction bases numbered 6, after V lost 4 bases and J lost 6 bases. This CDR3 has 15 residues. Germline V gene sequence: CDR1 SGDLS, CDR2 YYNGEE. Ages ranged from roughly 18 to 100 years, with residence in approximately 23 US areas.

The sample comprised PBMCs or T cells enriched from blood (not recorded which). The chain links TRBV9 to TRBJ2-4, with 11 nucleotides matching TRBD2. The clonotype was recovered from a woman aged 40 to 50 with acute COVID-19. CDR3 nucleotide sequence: TGTGCCAGCAGCAAACTAGCGGGAGAGGGAAACATTCAGTACTTC. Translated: CASSKLAGEGNIQYF.